Listed below are T cell receptor beta chains from one sample, sequenced in a study of Ad26.COV2.S vaccination and SARS-CoV-2 variants. Sequencing used immunoSEQ multiplex PCR; TCRdb keeps in-frame clones, though not all of them. The repertoire has about 420,000 clones, approximately 87% of them found once; the top ten carry about 3.5%. The source material was peripheral blood, sampled in a trial of Ad26.COV2.S vaccine versus placebo. The receptors were gathered from a person between 18 and 65 years old who received the Ad26.COV2.S COVID-19 vaccine or a placebo. The CDR3 runs from the conserved cysteine through the conserved F or W. The D gene is left open where the match is weak. Size is omitted from some rows. Given values are once, few, many or a class for expanded clones.

>NA|NA|TRBV7-9|TRBJ1-3
TGTGCCAGCAGCTTAGGACCCTCGGCAGGGGTTAAATCTGGAAACACCATATATTTT
CASSLGPSAGVKSGNTIYF
>TRBD1|NA|TRBV11-1|TRBJ2-5
TGTGCCAGCTCTCCATCCCCCCGGACAGGGCAAGAGACCCAGTACTTC
CASSPSPRTGQETQYF
>TRBD2|NA|TRBV2|TRBJ2-5
TGTGCCAGCAGTGAAAGGCGGCTAGCGGGGGGGCTGGAGACCCAGTACTTC
CASSERRLAGGLETQYF
>NA|NA|TRBV4-3|TRBJ1-2
TGCGCCAGCAGCCAAGCAGCAGGGAACTATGGCTACACCTTC
CASSQAAGNYGYTF
>NA|NA|TRBV19|TRBJ1-2
TGTGCCAGTAGTATACCCGGAGGCTACACCTTC
CASSIPGGYTF
>NA|NA|TRBV7-2|TRBJ1-4
TGTGCCAGCAGCTCTTTCGGTGCAGACAATGAAAAACTGTTTTTT
CASSSFGADNEKLFF
>NA|once|TRBV5-4|TRBJ2-1
TGTGCCAGCAGCCCCGACAGAGTCCAATACAATGAGCAGTTCTTC
CASSPDRVQYNEQFF
>NA|NA|TRBV7-9|TRBJ2-3
TGTGCCAGCAGCATTAGCACGTCTAGCACAGATACGCAGTATTTT
CASSISTSSTDTQYF
>NA|NA|TRBV9|TRBJ1-1
TGTGCCAGCAGCGAACAGGATGAGACTGAAGCTTTCTTT
CASSEQDETEAFF
>NA|NA|TRBV27|TRBJ2-1
TGTGCCAGCAGTTTATACACGAGGGGCCTTAACAATGAGCAGTTCTTC
CASSLYTRGLNNEQFF
>NA|NA|TRBV7-3|TRBJ1-6
TGTGCCAGCAGCTTAACGGCAGGGGAATATTATAATTCACCCCTCCACTTT
CASSLTAGEYYNSPLHF